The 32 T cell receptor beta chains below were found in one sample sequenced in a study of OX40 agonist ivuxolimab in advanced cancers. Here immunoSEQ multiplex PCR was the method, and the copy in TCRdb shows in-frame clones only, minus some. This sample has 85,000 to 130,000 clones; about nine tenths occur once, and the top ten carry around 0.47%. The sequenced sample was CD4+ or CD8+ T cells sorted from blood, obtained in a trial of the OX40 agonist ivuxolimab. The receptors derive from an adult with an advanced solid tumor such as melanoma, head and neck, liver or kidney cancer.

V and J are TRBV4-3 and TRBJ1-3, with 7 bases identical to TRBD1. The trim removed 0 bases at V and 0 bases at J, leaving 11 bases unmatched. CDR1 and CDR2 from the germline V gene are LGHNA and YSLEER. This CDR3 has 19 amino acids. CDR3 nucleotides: TGCGCCAGCAGCCAAGATGAGGGCGACAGGGCCCCCTCTGGAAACACCATATATTTT. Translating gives CASSQDEGDRAPSGNTIYF.

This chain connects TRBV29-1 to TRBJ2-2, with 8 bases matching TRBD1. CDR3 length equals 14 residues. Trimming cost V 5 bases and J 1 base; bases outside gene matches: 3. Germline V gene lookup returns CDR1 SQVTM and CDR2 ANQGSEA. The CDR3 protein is CSVKQGGNTGELFF. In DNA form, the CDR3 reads TGCAGCGTTAAACAGGGGGGGAACACCGGGGAGCTGTTTTTT.

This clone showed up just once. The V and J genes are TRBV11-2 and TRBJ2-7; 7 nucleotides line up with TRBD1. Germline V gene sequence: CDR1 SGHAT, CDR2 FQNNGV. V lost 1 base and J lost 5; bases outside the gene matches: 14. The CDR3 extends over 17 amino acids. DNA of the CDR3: TGTGCCAGCAGCTTAGGCTTGAACAGGGGAAATGAGGACGAGCAGTACTTC. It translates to CASSLGLNRGNEDEQYF.

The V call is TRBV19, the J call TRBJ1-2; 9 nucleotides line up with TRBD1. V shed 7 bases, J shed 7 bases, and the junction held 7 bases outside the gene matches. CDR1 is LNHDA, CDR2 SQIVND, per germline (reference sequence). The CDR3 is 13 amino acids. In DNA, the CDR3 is TGTGCCAGTACCAGACAGGGGGTAGTTGGCTACACCTTC. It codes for CASTRQGVVGYTF.

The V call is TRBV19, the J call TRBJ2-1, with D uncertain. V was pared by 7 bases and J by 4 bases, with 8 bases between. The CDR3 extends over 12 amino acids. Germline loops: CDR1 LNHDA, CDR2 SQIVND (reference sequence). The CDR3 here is CASKSRYNEQFF. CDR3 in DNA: TGTGCCAGTAAATCCCGATACAATGAGCAGTTCTTC.

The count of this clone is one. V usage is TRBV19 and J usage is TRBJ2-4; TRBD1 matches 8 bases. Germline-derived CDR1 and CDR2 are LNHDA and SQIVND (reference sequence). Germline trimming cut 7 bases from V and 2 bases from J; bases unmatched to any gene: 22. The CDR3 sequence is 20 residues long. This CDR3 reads CASTLGRGQDVCGSKNIQYF. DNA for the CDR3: TGTGCCAGTACCCTGGGGCGGGGACAGGACGTTTGCGGGTCCAAAAACATTCAGTACTTC. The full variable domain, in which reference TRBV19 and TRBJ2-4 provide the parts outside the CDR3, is DGGITQSPKYLFRKEGQNVTLSCEQNLNHDAMYWYRQDPGQGLRLIYYSQIVNDFQKGDIAEGYSVSREKKESFPLTVTSAQKNPTAFYLCASTLGRGQDVCGSKNIQYFGAGTRLSVL.

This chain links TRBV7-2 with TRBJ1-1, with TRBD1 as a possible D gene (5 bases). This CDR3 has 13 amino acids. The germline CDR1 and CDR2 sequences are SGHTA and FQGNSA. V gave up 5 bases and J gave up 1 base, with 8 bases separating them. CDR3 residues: CASSIQENTEAFF. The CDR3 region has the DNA TGTGCCAGCAGCATACAGGAGAACACTGAAGCTTTCTTT. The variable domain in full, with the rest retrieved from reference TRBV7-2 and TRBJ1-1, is GAGVSQSPSNKVTEKGKDVELRCDPISGHTALYWYRQSLGQGLEFLIYFQGNSAPDKSGLPSDRFSAERTGGSVSTLTIQRTQQEDSAVYLCASSIQENTEAFFGQGTRLTVV.

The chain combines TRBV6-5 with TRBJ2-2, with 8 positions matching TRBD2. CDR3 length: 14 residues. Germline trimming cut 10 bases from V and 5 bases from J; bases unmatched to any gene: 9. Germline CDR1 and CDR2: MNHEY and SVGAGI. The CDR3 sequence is CATRGGTLTGELFF. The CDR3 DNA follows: TGTGCCACGCGCGGGGGGACGTTGACCGGGGAGCTGTTTTTT.

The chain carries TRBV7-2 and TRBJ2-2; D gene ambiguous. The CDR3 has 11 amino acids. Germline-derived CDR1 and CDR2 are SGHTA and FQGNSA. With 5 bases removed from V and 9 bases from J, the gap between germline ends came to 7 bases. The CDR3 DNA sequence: TGTGCCAGCAGCCGCGACCGGGAGCTGTTTTTT. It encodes CASSRDRELFF.

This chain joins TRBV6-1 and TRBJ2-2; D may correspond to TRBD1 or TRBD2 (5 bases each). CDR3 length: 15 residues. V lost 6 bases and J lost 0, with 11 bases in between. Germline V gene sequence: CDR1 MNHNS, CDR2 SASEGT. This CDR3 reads CASRLGAANTGELFF. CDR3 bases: TGTGCCAGCAGGCTCGGGGCCGCGAACACCGGGGAGCTGTTTTTT.

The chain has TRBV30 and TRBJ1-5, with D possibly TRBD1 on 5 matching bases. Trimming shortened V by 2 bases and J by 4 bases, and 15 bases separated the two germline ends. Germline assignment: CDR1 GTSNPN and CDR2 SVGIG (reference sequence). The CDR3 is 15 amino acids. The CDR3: CAWSLGGDGNQPQHF. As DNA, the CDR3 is TGTGCCTGGAGTCTTGGGGGGGATGGAAATCAGCCCCAGCATTTT.

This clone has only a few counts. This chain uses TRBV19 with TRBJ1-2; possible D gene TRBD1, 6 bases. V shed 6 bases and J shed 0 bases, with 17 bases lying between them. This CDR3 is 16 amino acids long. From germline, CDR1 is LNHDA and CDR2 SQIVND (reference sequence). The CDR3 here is CASRFRSRTANYGYTF. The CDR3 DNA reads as TGTGCCAGTAGATTCAGATCACGGACAGCTAACTATGGCTACACCTTC.

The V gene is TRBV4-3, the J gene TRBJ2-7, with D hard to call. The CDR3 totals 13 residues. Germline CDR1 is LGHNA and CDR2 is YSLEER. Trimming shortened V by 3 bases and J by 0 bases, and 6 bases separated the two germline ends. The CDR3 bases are TGCGCCAGCAGCCAGCGGTCCTCCTACGAGCAGTACTTC. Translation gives CASSQRSSYEQYF.

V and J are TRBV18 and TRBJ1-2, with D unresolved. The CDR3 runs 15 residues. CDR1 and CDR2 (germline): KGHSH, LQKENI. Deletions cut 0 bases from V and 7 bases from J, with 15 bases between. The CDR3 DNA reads TGTGCCAGCTCACCACCGCTGGCGTCGGGCCCTGGCTACACCTTC. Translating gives CASSPPLASGPGYTF.

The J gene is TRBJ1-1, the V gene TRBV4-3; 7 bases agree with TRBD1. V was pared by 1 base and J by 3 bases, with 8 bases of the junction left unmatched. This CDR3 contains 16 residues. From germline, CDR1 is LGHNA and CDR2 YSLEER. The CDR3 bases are TGCGCCAGCAGCCAAGGAGGTAGGGGGCGCGACACTGAAGCTTTCTTT. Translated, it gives CASSQGGRGRDTEAFF.

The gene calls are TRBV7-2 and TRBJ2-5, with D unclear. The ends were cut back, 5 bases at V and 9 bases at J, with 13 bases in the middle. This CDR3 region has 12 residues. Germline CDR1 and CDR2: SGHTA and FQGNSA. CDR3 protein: CASSAHPWAQYF. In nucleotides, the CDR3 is TGTGCCAGCAGCGCTCATCCTTGGGCCCAGTACTTC.

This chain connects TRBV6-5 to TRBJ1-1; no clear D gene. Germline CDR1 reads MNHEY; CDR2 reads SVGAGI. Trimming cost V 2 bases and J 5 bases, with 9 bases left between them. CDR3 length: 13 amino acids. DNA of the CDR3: TGTGCCAGCAGTTACCCCCTGGGGACTGAAGCTTTCTTT. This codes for CASSYPLGTEAFF.

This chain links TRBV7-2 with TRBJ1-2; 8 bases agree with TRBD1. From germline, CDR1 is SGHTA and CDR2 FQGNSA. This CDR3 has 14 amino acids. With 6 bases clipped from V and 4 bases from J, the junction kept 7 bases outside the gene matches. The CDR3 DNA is TGTGCCAGCAGTTTCGGACAGGGAGGCTATGGCTACACCTTC. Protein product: CASSFGQGGYGYTF.

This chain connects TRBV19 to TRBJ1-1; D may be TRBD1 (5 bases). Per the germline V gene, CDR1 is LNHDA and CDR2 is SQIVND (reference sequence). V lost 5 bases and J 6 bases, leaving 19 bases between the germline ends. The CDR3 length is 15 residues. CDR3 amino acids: CASSDRGQGIPEAFF. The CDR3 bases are TGTGCCAGTAGTGATAGAGGGCAGGGAATTCCTGAAGCTTTCTTT. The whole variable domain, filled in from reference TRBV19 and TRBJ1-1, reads DGGITQSPKYLFRKEGQNVTLSCEQNLNHDAMYWYRQDPGQGLRLIYYSQIVNDFQKGDIAEGYSVSREKKESFPLTVTSAQKNPTAFYLCASSDRGQGIPEAFFGQGTRLTVV.

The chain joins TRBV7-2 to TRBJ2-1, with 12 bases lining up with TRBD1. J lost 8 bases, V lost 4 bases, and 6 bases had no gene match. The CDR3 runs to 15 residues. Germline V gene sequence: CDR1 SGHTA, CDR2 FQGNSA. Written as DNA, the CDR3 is TGTGCCAGCAGCTCGCGGGACAGGGGGCGGGATGAGCAGTTCTTC. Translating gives CASSSRDRGRDEQFF.

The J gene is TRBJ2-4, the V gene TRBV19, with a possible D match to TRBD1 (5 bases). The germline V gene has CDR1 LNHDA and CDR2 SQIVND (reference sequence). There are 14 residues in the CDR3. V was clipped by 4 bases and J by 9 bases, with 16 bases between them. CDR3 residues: CASSTERTSGIQYF. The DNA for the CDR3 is TGTGCCAGTAGTACCGAACGGACATCGGGCATTCAGTACTTC.

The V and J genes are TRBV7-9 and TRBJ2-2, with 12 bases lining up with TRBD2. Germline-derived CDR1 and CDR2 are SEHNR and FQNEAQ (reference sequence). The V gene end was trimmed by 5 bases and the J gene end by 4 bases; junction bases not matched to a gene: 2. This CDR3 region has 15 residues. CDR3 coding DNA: TGTGCCAGCAGCCAGGGACTAGCGGGCACCGGGGAGCTGTTTTTT. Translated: CASSQGLAGTGELFF. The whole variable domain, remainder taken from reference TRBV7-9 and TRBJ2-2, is DTGVSQNPRHKITKRGQNVTFRCDPISEHNRLYWYRQTLGQGPEFLTYFQNEAQLEKSRLLSDRFSAERPKGSFSTLEIQRTEQGDSAMYLCASSQGLAGTGELFFGEGSRLTVL.

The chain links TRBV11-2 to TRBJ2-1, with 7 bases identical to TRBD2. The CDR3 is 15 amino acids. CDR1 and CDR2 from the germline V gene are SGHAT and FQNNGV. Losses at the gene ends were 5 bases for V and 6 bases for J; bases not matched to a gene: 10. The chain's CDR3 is CASSPQAGSSNEQFF. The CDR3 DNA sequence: TGTGCCAGCAGCCCCCAAGCGGGGAGCTCCAATGAGCAGTTCTTC.

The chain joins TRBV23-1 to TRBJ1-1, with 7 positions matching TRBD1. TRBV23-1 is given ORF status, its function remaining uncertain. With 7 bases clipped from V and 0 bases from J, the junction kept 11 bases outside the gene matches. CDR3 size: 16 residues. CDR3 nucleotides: TGCGCCAGCACCCGATGTAACAGGGGAATGAACACTGAAGCTTTCTTT. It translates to CASTRCNRGMNTEAFF.

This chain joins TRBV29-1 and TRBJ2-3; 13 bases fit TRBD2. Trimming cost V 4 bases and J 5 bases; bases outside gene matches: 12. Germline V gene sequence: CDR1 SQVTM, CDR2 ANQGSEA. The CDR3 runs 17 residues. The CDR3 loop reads CSVVRVGLAGSQDTQYF. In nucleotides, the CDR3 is TGCAGCGTTGTCAGGGTGGGACTAGCGGGGTCCCAAGATACGCAGTATTTT.

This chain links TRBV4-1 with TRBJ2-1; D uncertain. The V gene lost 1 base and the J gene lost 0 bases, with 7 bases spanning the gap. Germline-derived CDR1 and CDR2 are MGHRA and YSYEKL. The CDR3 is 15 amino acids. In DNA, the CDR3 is TGCGCCAGCAGCCAAGGAGGTAGCTCCTACAATGAGCAGTTCTTC. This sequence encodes CASSQGGSSYNEQFF.

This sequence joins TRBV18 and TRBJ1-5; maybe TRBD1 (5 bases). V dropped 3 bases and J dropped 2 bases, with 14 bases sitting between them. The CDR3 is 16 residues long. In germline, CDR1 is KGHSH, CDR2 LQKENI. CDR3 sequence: CASSPSRGEGNQPQHF. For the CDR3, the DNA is TGTGCCAGCTCACCTTCACGGGGCGAGGGCAATCAGCCCCAGCATTTT.

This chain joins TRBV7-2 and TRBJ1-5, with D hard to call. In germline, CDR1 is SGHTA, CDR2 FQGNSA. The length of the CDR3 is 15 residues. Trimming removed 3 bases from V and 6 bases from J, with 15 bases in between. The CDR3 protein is CASSFGAALVQPQHF. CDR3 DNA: TGTGCCAGCAGCTTCGGAGCAGCATTGGTTCAGCCCCAGCATTTT.

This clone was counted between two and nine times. CDR3 coding DNA: TGTGCCAGCAGCTTAGGTTCTAGGGGGAACACTGAAGCTTTCTTT. Its protein is CASSLGSRGNTEAFF. The rearrangement uses TRBV7-9 and TRBJ1-1; D might be TRBD1 (5 bases). Germline V gene lookup returns CDR1 SEHNR and CDR2 FQNEAQ (reference sequence). The CDR3 is 15 residues long. V lost 1 base to trimming and J lost 1 base, with 10 bases between them.

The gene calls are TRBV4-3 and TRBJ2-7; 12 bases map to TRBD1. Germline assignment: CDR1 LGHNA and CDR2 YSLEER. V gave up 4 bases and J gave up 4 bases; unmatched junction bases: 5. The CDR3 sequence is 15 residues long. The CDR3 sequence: CASSPAGQGAYEQYF. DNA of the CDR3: TGCGCCAGCAGCCCTGCGGGACAGGGGGCTTACGAGCAGTACTTC.

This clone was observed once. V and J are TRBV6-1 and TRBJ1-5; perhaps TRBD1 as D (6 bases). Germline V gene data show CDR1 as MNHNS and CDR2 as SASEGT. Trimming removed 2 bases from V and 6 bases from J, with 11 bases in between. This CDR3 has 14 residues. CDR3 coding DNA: TGTGCCAGCAGTGAACAACAGGGCGGTCAGCCCCAGCATTTT. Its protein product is CASSEQQGGQPQHF.

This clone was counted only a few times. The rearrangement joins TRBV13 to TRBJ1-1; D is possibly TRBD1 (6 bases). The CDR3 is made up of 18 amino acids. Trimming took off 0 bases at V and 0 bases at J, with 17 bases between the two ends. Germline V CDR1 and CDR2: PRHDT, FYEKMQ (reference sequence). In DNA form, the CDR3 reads TGTGCCAGCAGCTTAGGGGGGCGCAGGGGCATTATGAACACTGAAGCTTTCTTT. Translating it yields CASSLGGRRGIMNTEAFF.